The present entry profiles one TCR beta chain with its context. The antigen it binds to is not known. Base qualities were left out, and no much larger clone turns up one base away. TCRbeta CDR3 regions were amplified from genomic DNA by means of the immunoSEQ Assay, a bias-controlled multiplex PCR. The paper's processing steps were these. Within the assay, amplification of reference gene primers was used to estimate how many nucleated cells each sample contained. To quantify the absolute abundance of each unique TCRbeta CDR3 rearrangement, sequence reads were collapsed and filtered. For each sample, productive Simpson clonality was calculated as the square root of Simpson's diversity index over productive rearrangements. The source is immuneACCESS, and TCRdb retained only in-frame sequences with V and J called. Part of the clones is not carried over; for the studies checked, unresolved V genes explain less than half of this, and the remainder is unexplained. That table supplies the V and J calls and clone size; D and trimming were determined from the DNA. This sample holds 88,000 or so clones; 81% were observed only once. The leading ten clones occupy 4% to 5.5% of the sample.

Each collaborating institution followed its own protocols to collect whole blood in K2EDTA tubes. For TCRbeta analysis, collaborators shipped samples as frozen whole blood, isolated PBMCs, or DNA extracted from either of those sample types. Reading from cysteine to phenylalanine, the CDR3 counts 15 amino acids. Left in the record is the CDR3 DNA by itself, 45 bases read in frame from the first base. The germline V gene sets CDR1 to SGHTA and CDR2 to FQGNSA. V was cut back by 3 bases and J by 0 bases, leaving a gap of 9 bases between them. These data belong to a study of blood T cell repertoires in COVID-19 (dated by TCRdb to 2020 to 2021). As for the study more broadly: The collaborator samples originated in the United States, Italy and Spain and spanned the acute and convalescent phases of COVID-19. The material from the prospective study consisted of cDNA or gDNA derived from T cells, B-cell-depleted T cells, or PBMCs. Subjects who had been exposed to COVID-19, were actively infected with it, or had recovered from it provided the deeply sampled blood TCRbeta repertoires that made up the dataset. The repertoires were released in a freely available public database meant as a resource for research on the immune response to SARS-CoV-2. Samples were obtained from the ongoing ImmuneRACE study (first 160 participants) and from 950 to 1,500 subjects provided by 6 global collaborators. Sample metadata almost always included a de-identified subject ID, COVID-19 status, age in years and sex. Where available, HLA class I and class II types were obtained from metadata supplied by the sample provider rather than from assay-based typing.

What the research found in general, with its limitations: The quantity of clinical and demographic metadata differed by source and by participant and was supplied without curation.

The sequencing sample was made of peripheral blood. This TCR came from a man aged 55 to 70 with acute or convalescent COVID-19. The rearrangement joined TRBV7-2 to TRBJ2-4, with no D gene named confidently. The bases are TGTGCCAGCAGCTTCCCCACTCTAGCCAAAAACATTCAGTACTTC. Its product reads: CASSFPTLAKNIQYF.